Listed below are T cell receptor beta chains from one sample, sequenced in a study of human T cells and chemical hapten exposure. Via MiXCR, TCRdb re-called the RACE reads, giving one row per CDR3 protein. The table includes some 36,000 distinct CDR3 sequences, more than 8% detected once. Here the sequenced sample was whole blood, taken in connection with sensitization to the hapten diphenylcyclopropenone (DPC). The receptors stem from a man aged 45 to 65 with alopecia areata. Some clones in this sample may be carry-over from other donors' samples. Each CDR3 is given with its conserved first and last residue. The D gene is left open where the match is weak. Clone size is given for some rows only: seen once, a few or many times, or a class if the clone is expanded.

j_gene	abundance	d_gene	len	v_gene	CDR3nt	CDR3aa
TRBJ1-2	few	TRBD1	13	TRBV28	TGTGCCAGCAGTTCCGGACAGGTCTATGGCTACACCTTC	CASSSGQVYGYTF
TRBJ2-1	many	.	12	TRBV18	TGTGCCAGCTCCCCGAATAGTCGGGAGCAGTTCTTC	CASSPNSREQFF
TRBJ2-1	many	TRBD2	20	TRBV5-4	TGTGCCAGCGGCCCCCCCGGGACTAGCGGGAGTCGCAGCTCCTACAATGAGCAGTTCTTC	CASGPPGTSGSRSSYNEQFF
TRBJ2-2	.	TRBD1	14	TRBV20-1	TGCAGTGCTATTACAGGGGGCAGCACCGGGGAGCTGTTTTTT	CSAITGGSTGELFF
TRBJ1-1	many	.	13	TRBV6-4	TGTGCCGTTCGGGCCAGCGGGAACACTGAAGCTTTCTTT	CAVRASGNTEAFF
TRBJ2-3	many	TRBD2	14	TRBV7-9	TGTGCCAGCAGCCCGGGACTAGCAGCAGATACGCAGTATTTT	CASSPGLAADTQYF
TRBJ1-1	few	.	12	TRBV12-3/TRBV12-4	TGTGCCAGCAGTTTAGGGGCGGGTGAAGCTTTCTTT	CASSLGAGEAFF
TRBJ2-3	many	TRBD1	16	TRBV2	TGTGCCAGCAGTGACGGGCAGGGGGCAACCACAGATACGCAGTATTTT	CASSDGQGATTDTQYF
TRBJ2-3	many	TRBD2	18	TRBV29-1	TGCAGCGTTGGAAAGGGACTAGCGGGATGGGGCCGAGGGGATACGCAGTATTTT	CSVGKGLAGWGRGDTQYF
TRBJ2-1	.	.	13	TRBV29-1	TGCAGCGGATATGGGGGTGTGGGAGGTGAGCAGTTCTTC	CSGYGGVGGEQFF
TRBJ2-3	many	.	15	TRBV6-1	TGTGCCAGCAAGCCATCAGGGACCGGCACAGATACGCAGTATTTT	CASKPSGTGTDTQYF
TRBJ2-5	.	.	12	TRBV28	TGTGCCAGCAGTTGGGGGAAAGAGACCCAGTACTTC	CASSWGKETQYF
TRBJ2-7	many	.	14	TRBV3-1	TGTGCCAGCAGCCTGGGGTTGAGGACCTACGAGCAGTACTTC	CASSLGLRTYEQYF
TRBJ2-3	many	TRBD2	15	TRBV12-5	TGTGCTAGTGGTTCCGGGACTAGCGACACAGATACGCAGTATTTT	CASGSGTSDTDTQYF
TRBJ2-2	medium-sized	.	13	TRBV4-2	TGTGCCAGCAGTGGAGCGAACACCGGGGAGCTGTTTTTT	CASSGANTGELFF
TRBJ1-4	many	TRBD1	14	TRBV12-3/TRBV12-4	TGTGCCAGCGCCACCGGGACAGGGGACGAAAAACTGTTTTTT	CASATGTGDEKLFF